The 13 T cell receptor beta chains below come from one sample, sequenced in a study of blood T cell repertoires in COVID-19 (dated by TCRdb to the early 2020s). Receptor amplification or capture employed the immunoSEQ multiplex PCR assay. The source is immuneACCESS, and TCRdb retained only in-frame sequences with V and J called. Part of the clones is not carried over; for the studies checked, unresolved V genes explain less than half of this, and the remainder is unexplained. Counted in this sample were roughly 200,000 clones; around 86% of them appeared once. The top ten hold 3% of the sample. The specimen was peripheral blood. The receptors come from a man in his sixties with acute or convalescent COVID-19.

The rearrangement links TRBV3-1 (or the pseudogene TRBV3-2) to TRBJ2-1; 11 bases fit TRBD2. The CDR3 is 17 residues long. Germline lookup yields CDR1 LGHDT and CDR2 YNNKEL (reference sequence). J was trimmed by 8 bases and V by 1 base; bases with no gene match: 10. The CDR3 sequence: CASSQVPIAGGLYEQFF. Written as DNA, the CDR3 is TGTGCCAGCAGCCAAGTACCCATAGCGGGGGGGCTTTATGAGCAGTTCTTC.

The genes are TRBV27 and TRBJ2-2, with D unclear. CDR1 MNHEY and CDR2 SMNVEV come from the germline V gene (reference sequence). V was trimmed by 7 bases and J by 6 bases, leaving 12 bases between them. This CDR3 region has 13 residues. The chain's CDR3 is CASTEYLAGELFF. The CDR3 DNA follows: TGTGCCAGCACCGAGTATCTAGCCGGGGAGCTGTTTTTT.

The chain is built from TRBV28 and TRBJ2-7; 9 bases align to TRBD2. The CDR3 runs 15 residues. V was pared by 6 bases and J by 0 bases, with 6 bases of the junction left unmatched. Germline CDR1 and CDR2: MDHEN and SYDVKM. The CDR3 reads CASRIAGASSYEQYF. The DNA of the CDR3 is TGTGCCAGCAGAATAGCGGGGGCCAGCTCCTACGAGCAGTACTTC.

The chain is built from TRBV6-2 or TRBV6-3 and TRBJ2-7, with 9 bases fitting TRBD1. V lost 5 bases and J lost 5; bases outside the gene matches: 7. The CDR3 runs 14 residues. Germline CDR1 reads MNHEY; CDR2 reads SVGEGT. CDR3 coding DNA: TGTGCCAGCAGTCTCCGGGACAGGGACGACGAGCAGTACTTC. This translates into CASSLRDRDDEQYF.

The chain combines TRBV11-2 with TRBJ2-7; 7 nucleotides agree with TRBD2. Germline CDR1 is SGHAT and CDR2 is FQNNGV. With 0 bases clipped from V and 1 base from J, the junction kept 3 bases outside the gene matches. The CDR3 extends over 15 amino acids. CDR3 DNA: TGTGCCAGCAGCTTAGATCGGGGAGGGTCCTACGAGCAGTACTTC. Encoded protein: CASSLDRGGSYEQYF.

The rearrangement uses TRBV5-1 and TRBJ2-1; 7 bases match TRBD1. V dropped 4 bases and J dropped 4; count of bases not matched to a gene: 14. This CDR3 has 17 amino acids. The germline CDR1 and CDR2 sequences are SGHRS and YFSETQ. CDR3 DNA: TGCGCCAGCAGCGTAGGACAGGAAGGCCCCCTTTACAATGAGCAGTTCTTC. This gives the protein CASSVGQEGPLYNEQFF. The whole variable domain, remainder taken from reference TRBV5-1 and TRBJ2-1, is KAGVTQTPRYLIKTRGQQVTLSCSPISGHRSVSWYQQTPGQGLQFLFEYFSETQRNKGNFPGRFSGRQFSNSRSEMNVSTLELGDSALYLCASSVGQEGPLYNEQFFGPGTRLTVL.

The chain is built from TRBV7-2 and TRBJ1-4; 9 nucleotides align to TRBD1. This CDR3 has 18 residues. Germline CDR1 reads SGHTA; CDR2 reads FQGNSA. The V gene end was trimmed by 3 bases and the J gene end by 5 bases; junction bases not matched to a gene: 13. CDR3 loop: CASSLVFRPTGGNEKLFF. CDR3 nucleotides: TGTGCCAGCAGCTTGGTTTTTCGTCCGACAGGGGGAAATGAAAAACTGTTTTTT.

The J gene is TRBJ1-2, the V gene TRBV9, with TRBD1 identical over 8 bases. This CDR3 comprises 15 residues. V trimming: 2 bases; J trimming: 3 bases; junction bases outside the gene matches: 6. Germline-derived CDR1 and CDR2 are SGDLS and YYNGEE. Here the CDR3 DNA reads TGTGCCAGCAGCGTCGGACAGGGAGGCGACTATGGCTACACCTTC. This gives the protein CASSVGQGGDYGYTF.

The chain's CDR3 is CASSLEAAPYEQYF. In DNA form, the CDR3 reads TGCGCCAGCAGCTTGGAGGCAGCGCCCTACGAGCAGTACTTC. This chain uses TRBV5-1 with TRBJ2-7; D is undetermined. The CDR3 extends over 14 amino acids. The V end was cut by 0 bases, the J end by 2 bases, with 9 bases between. Per germline, CDR1 SGHRS and CDR2 YFSETQ.

The chain employs TRBV19 and TRBJ1-2; weak D call: TRBD1 (5 bases). The CDR3 length is 17 residues. Per the germline V gene, CDR1 is LNHDA and CDR2 is SQIVND (reference sequence). Trimming stripped 6 bases from V and 2 bases from J, with 22 bases between. The CDR3 spells CASRPKGPVLLNYGYTF. In nucleotides, the CDR3 is TGTGCCAGTAGGCCGAAGGGGCCGGTCCTATTAAACTATGGCTACACCTTC.

The V gene is TRBV5-1, the J gene TRBJ2-2; perhaps TRBD2 as D (5 bases). Looked up from germline, CDR1 is SGHRS and CDR2 is YFSETQ. Between the trimmed V and J ends, which lost 0 bases and 4 bases, there was a span of 13 bases. This CDR3 contains 16 residues. In DNA form, the CDR3 reads TGCGCCAGCAGCTTGGCCGGCGGGTCGGGCACCGGGGAGCTGTTTTTT. This encodes CASSLAGGSGTGELFF.

The chain has TRBV9 and TRBJ1-6; 10 bases agree with TRBD1. The junction had 6 bases not matched to a gene; V was cut back by 5 bases and J by 7 bases. The CDR3 has 15 residues. Germline V gene sequence: CDR1 SGDLS, CDR2 YYNGEE. CDR3 loop: CASSRTGGQNSPLHF. The CDR3 DNA reads TGTGCCAGCAGTCGGACAGGGGGACAAAATTCACCCCTCCACTTT.

The gene calls are TRBV19 and TRBJ1-4; 9 positions agree with TRBD1. Unmatched junction bases numbered 12, after V lost 11 bases and J lost 2 bases. Germline V gene data show CDR1 as LNHDA and CDR2 as SQIVND (reference sequence). The CDR3 is 16 amino acids. The DNA of the CDR3 is TGTGCCTTTTGGGACAGGGCAATCCAGACTAATGAAAAACTGTTTTTT. Translated: CAFWDRAIQTNEKLFF.